Below, 20 T cell receptor beta chains from the same sample are listed, as sequenced in a study of CD4 T cells in relation to SARS-CoV-2 and coronaviruses. Unexposed donor CD4+ T cells date from about 2011-2018, before the COVID-19 pandemic. The cells were cultured for around ten days before CD4+ T cells were isolated. Clones were read by immunoSEQ multiplex PCR, and TCRdb kept only the in-frame ones, dropping some. This table has 26,000 or so clones, about 77% appearing once. No antigens are known for them. Sequencing was carried out using CD4+ T cells from PBMCs, cultured in vitro. All receptors come from a human donor in good health.

The V and J genes are TRBV4-3 and TRBJ2-6; the match to TRBD1 covers 7 bases. Germline V gene lookup returns CDR1 LGHNA and CDR2 YSLEER. CDR3 length equals 17 residues. The ends lost 3 bases at V and 2 bases at J; junction bases unmatched: 7. CDR3 nucleotide sequence: TGCGCCAGCAGCCACAGCCAAACAGGGGCTGGGGCCAACGTCCTGACTTTC. Translated, it gives CASSHSQTGAGANVLTF.

The rearrangement links TRBV9 to TRBJ1-2; 9 bases fit TRBD1. The CDR3 runs to 15 residues. Germline CDR1 SGDLS, CDR2 YYNGEE. The J segment lost 7 bases and the V segment lost 5 bases, leaving 12 bases of the junction unmatched. Here the CDR3 DNA reads TGTGCCAGCAGAGAGAGGACAGGGGCGGGTGGTGGCTACACCTTC. Protein: CASRERTGAGGGYTF.

The CDR3 DNA is TGCGCCAGCAGCCAAGATTTCGTACAGGGCCCCTATGGCTACACCTTC. This codes for CASSQDFVQGPYGYTF. The chain recombines TRBV4-3 with TRBJ1-2, with a weak D call TRBD1 (6 bases). Trimming shortened V by 0 bases and J by 4 bases, and 15 bases separated the two germline ends. The length of the CDR3 is 16 residues. Per germline, CDR1 LGHNA and CDR2 YSLEER.

The chain recombines TRBV6-5 with TRBJ2-1; no clear D. The V end was cut by 8 bases, the J end by 2 bases, with 4 bases between. The germline CDR1 and CDR2 sequences are MNHEY and SVGAGI. The CDR3 extends over 11 amino acids. This CDR3 reads CASGPYNEQFF. CDR3 bases: TGTGCCAGCGGTCCCTACAATGAGCAGTTCTTC.

This chain uses TRBV7-9 with TRBJ1-4; 9 bases are a match to TRBD1. Unmatched junction bases numbered 6, after V lost 4 bases and J lost 6 bases. Germline V gene lookup returns CDR1 SEHNR and CDR2 FQNEAQ (reference sequence). The CDR3 runs 15 residues. In nucleotides, the CDR3 is TGTGCCAGCAGCTACCCGGGACAGGGCTATGAAAAACTGTTTTTT. Protein sequence: CASSYPGQGYEKLFF.

V usage is TRBV7-2 and J usage is TRBJ1-1, with D tentatively TRBD1 (6 bases). V gave up 6 bases and J gave up 5 bases, with 13 bases separating them. This CDR3 is 13 amino acids long. Germline loops: CDR1 SGHTA, CDR2 FQGNSA. CDR3 loop: CASRLTGITEAFF. As DNA, the CDR3 is TGTGCCAGCAGACTAACAGGGATAACTGAAGCTTTCTTT.

The chain uses TRBV5-6 and TRBJ2-5; 15 positions agree with TRBD2. Germline V gene data show CDR1 as SGHDT and CDR2 as YYEEEE. CDR3 size: 16 residues. The trim removed 4 bases at V and 4 bases at J, leaving 5 bases unmatched. The CDR3 DNA reads TGTGCCAGCAGCCTCGGACTAGCGGGGGGGACAGAGACCCAGTACTTC. It specifies CASSLGLAGGTETQYF.

V is TRBV3-1 (or the pseudogene TRBV3-2) and J is TRBJ2-3; 7 bases align to TRBD2. The junction had 7 bases not matched to a gene; V was cut back by 0 bases and J by 4 bases. This CDR3 is built from 16 residues. Germline values: CDR1 LGHDT, CDR2 YNNKEL (reference sequence). CDR3: CASSQDAGAASDTQYF. Here the CDR3 DNA reads TGTGCCAGCAGCCAAGACGCGGGAGCGGCTTCAGATACGCAGTATTTT.

By proportion, this clone is medium-sized. The chain has TRBV7-2 and TRBJ1-1; TRBD1 matches 8 bases. Germline V lookup: CDR1 SGHTA, CDR2 FQGNSA. This CDR3 spans 15 amino acids. The junction had 11 bases not matched to a gene; V was cut back by 4 bases and J by 7 bases. CDR3 loop: CASSSYQGAGNEAFF. The CDR3 nucleotides read TGTGCCAGCAGCTCGTATCAGGGGGCTGGTAATGAAGCTTTCTTT.

The V and J genes are TRBV5-5 and TRBJ1-2, with D perhaps matching TRBD1 (6 bases). Germline CDR1 reads SGHKS; CDR2 reads YYEKEE (reference sequence). The CDR3 loop spans 13 amino acids. V was clipped by 2 bases and J by 8 bases, with 13 bases between them. The CDR3 nucleotides read TGTGCCAGCAGCTTATGGGGGCGTAGGGGCTACACCTTC. Its protein product is CASSLWGRRGYTF.

This clone was picked up a small number of times. The chain recombines TRBV3-1 (or the pseudogene TRBV3-2) with TRBJ2-3, with TRBD2 identical over 9 bases. The CDR3 has 15 residues. V lost 4 bases to trimming and J lost 3 bases; unmatched junction nucleotides: 5. Per germline, CDR1 LGHDT and CDR2 YNNKEL (reference sequence). CDR3 DNA sequence: TGTGCCAGCAGCCTCCATAGCGGGAGTACAGATACGCAGTATTTT. Translated: CASSLHSGSTDTQYF.

This chain uses TRBV9 with TRBJ2-5; 10 bases align to TRBD1. The germline gives CDR1 SGDLS, CDR2 YYNGEE. CDR3 length equals 15 residues. The junction had 7 bases not matched to a gene; V was cut back by 3 bases and J by 5 bases. Here the CDR3 reads CASSARDRGSETQYF. The DNA for the CDR3 is TGTGCCAGCAGCGCCCGGGACAGGGGTTCGGAGACCCAGTACTTC.

This chain joins TRBV6-1 and TRBJ1-2; 7 bases fit TRBD1. This CDR3 region has 16 residues. Losses at the gene ends were 1 base for V and 4 bases for J; bases not matched to a gene: 9. Germline values: CDR1 MNHNS, CDR2 SASEGT. As DNA, the CDR3 is TGTGCCAGCAGTGAAGGGGGGGTACAGGGGCCCTATGGCTACACCTTC. Protein sequence: CASSEGGVQGPYGYTF.

The V and J genes are TRBV4-1 and TRBJ2-2, with 10 positions matching TRBD1. Unmatched junction bases numbered 9, after V lost 1 base and J lost 7 bases. The V gene's germline CDR1 is MGHRA and CDR2 YSYEKL. This CDR3 region has 17 residues. The CDR3 sequence is CASSQVAVTGGIGELFF. The CDR3 nucleotides are TGCGCCAGCAGCCAAGTCGCGGTGACAGGGGGCATCGGGGAGCTGTTTTTT.

The chain recombines TRBV5-1 with TRBJ2-5; D uncertain. V lost 4 bases and J 2 bases, leaving 12 bases between the germline ends. Germline V gene data show CDR1 as SGHRS and CDR2 as YFSETQ. CDR3 size: 14 residues. CDR3 protein: CASSLSDTQETQYF. CDR3 DNA: TGCGCCAGCAGCCTTTCAGACACTCAAGAGACCCAGTACTTC.

This chain connects TRBV24-1 to TRBJ1-6; a possible D gene is TRBD1 (6 bases). CDR3 length: 12 residues. From germline, CDR1 is KGHDR and CDR2 SFDVKD. V lost 10 bases and J 7 bases, leaving 10 bases between the germline ends. The CDR3 is CATKTGNSPLHF. The CDR3 nucleotides read TGTGCCACAAAAACAGGGAATTCACCCCTCCACTTT.

CDR3 sequence reads: CASSLSAIQETQYF. CDR3 DNA: TGCGCCAGCAGCTTGTCTGCGATCCAAGAGACCCAGTACTTC. The chain couples TRBV5-1 to TRBJ2-5, with D unresolved. The germline V gene has CDR1 SGHRS and CDR2 YFSETQ. The CDR3 sequence is 14 residues long. Trimming removed 1 base at V and 1 base at J, with 8 bases between.

This sequence joins TRBV14 and TRBJ2-7; D remains ambiguous. The CDR3 has 13 amino acids. Germline lookup yields CDR1 SGHDN and CDR2 FVKESK. V lost 3 bases and J 2 bases, leaving 8 bases between the germline ends. CDR3 DNA: TGTGCCAGCAGCCACCACATTACCTACGAGCAGTACTTC. Translation gives CASSHHITYEQYF. Complete variable domain (other parts from reference TRBV14 and TRBJ2-7): EAGVTQFPSHSVIEKGQTVTLRCDPISGHDNLYWYRRVMGKEIKFLLHFVKESKQDESGMPNNRFLAERTGGTYSTLKVQPAELEDSGVYFCASSHHITYEQYFGPGTRLTVT.

The CDR3 DNA reads TGTGCCAGCAGTCCATCGGGACAGTACCCAGATACGCAGTATTTT. It yields the protein CASSPSGQYPDTQYF. The V call is TRBV27, the J call TRBJ2-3; 7 bases line up with TRBD1. Germline V CDR1 and CDR2: MNHEY, SMNVEV (reference sequence). The CDR3 consists of 15 residues. The V gene end was trimmed by 5 bases and the J gene end by 4 bases; junction bases not matched to a gene: 9.

V gene TRBV14 combines with J gene TRBJ1-1, with D perhaps TRBD1 (5 bases). The CDR3 loop spans 11 amino acids. V shed 1 base and J shed 10 bases, with 7 bases lying between them. Germline-derived CDR1 and CDR2 are SGHDN and FVKESK. CDR3 residues: CASSQGGGAFF. The CDR3 DNA reads as TGTGCCAGCAGCCAAGGTGGGGGAGCTTTCTTT.